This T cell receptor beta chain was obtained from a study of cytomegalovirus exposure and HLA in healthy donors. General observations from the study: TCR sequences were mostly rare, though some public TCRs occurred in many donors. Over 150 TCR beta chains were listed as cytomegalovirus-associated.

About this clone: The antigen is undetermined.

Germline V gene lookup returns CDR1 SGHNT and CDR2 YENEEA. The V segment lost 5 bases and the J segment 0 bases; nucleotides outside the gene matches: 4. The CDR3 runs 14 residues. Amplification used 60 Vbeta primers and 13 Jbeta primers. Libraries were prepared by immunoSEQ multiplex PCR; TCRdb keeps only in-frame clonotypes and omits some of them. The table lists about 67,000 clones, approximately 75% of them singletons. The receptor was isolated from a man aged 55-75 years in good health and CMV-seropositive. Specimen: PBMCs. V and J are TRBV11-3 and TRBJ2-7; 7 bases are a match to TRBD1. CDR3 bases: TGTGCCAGCAGCCCGACAGGGCTCTCCTACGAGCAGTACTTC. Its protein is CASSPTGLSYEQYF.